The 7 T cell receptor beta chains listed next were all sequenced from one sample in a study of identical twins. TCRdb recomputed calls from the 5' RACE reads with MiXCR, one row per CDR3 protein. The data hold 1,800,000 or so distinct CDR3 sequences, with about 30% observed a single time. Sequencing was done on a sample of cord blood. The receptor set was obtained from a newborn girl in good health.

The chain carries TRBV3-1 and TRBJ2-3; the D is unclear. This CDR3 has 14 residues. Looked up from germline, CDR1 is LGHDT and CDR2 is YNNKEL (reference sequence). V lost 2 bases and J 6 bases, leaving 12 bases between the germline ends. The CDR3 sequence is CASSQSVARDTQYF. As DNA, the CDR3 is TGTGCCAGCAGCCAAAGTGTAGCCAGGGATACGCAGTATTTT.

This clonotype came up a few times. The V gene is TRBV4-1, the J gene TRBJ1-5, with 8 nucleotides matching TRBD1. The germline V gene encodes CDR1 MGHRA and CDR2 YSYEKL. The CDR3 has 16 amino acids. The J segment lost 7 bases and the V segment lost 1 base, leaving 9 bases of the junction unmatched. CDR3 bases: TGCGCCAGCAGCCAAGCACTCCGGACAGGGTACCAGCCCCAGCATTTT. Its protein product is CASSQALRTGYQPQHF.

The chain recombines TRBV12-3 or TRBV12-4 with TRBJ2-1, with TRBD2 as a possible D gene (6 bases). This CDR3 region has 15 residues. Trimming removed 3 bases at V and 3 bases at J, with 12 bases between. CDR3 loop: CASSFFAAGYNEQFF. CDR3 nucleotide sequence: TGTGCCAGCAGTTTTTTTGCAGCGGGCTACAATGAGCAGTTCTTC.

This clonotype was recorded at least ten times. The chain employs TRBV7-2 and TRBJ1-2; weak D call: TRBD1 (6 bases). This CDR3 comprises 15 residues. Germline V CDR1 and CDR2: SGHTA, FQGNSA. The V gene lost 1 base and the J gene lost 2 bases, with 11 bases spanning the gap. The CDR3 DNA follows: TGTGCCAGCAGCTTAGGCAGGGGAAAAAACTATGGCTACACCTTC. Amino acid sequence: CASSLGRGKNYGYTF. The complete variable domain, with remaining parts taken from reference TRBV7-2 and TRBJ1-2, reads GAGVSQSPSNKVTEKGKDVELRCDPISGHTALYWYRQSLGQGLEFLIYFQGNSAPDKSGLPSDRFSAERTGGSVSTLTIQRTQQEDSAVYLCASSLGRGKNYGYTFGSGTRLTVV.

The sample holds many counts of this clonotype. The chain is built from TRBV29-1 and TRBJ1-2; tentative D call: TRBD1 (5 bases). The V end lost 6 bases, the J end lost 10 bases, and 12 bases lay between the germline ends. The length of the CDR3 is 10 residues. Germline V gives CDR1 SQVTM, CDR2 ANQGSEA. The chain's CDR3 is CSVGWGDYTF. Here the CDR3 DNA reads TGCAGCGTGGGTTGGGGGGACTACACCTTC. The full variable domain, with the rest looked up from reference TRBV29-1 and TRBJ1-2, is SAVISQKPSRDICQRGTSLTIQCQVDSQVTMMFWYRQQPGQSLTLIATANQGSEATYESGFVIDKFPISRPNLTFSTLTVSNMSPEDSSIYLCSVGWGDYTFGSGTRLTVV.

J is TRBJ1-3 and V is TRBV5-1, with 7 bases fitting TRBD1. This CDR3 contains 15 residues. The junction had 12 bases not matched to a gene; V was cut back by 4 bases and J by 8 bases. Germline values: CDR1 SGHRS, CDR2 YFSETQ. The CDR3, as DNA: TGCGCCAGCAGCCGGAGGAATGGACAGGTGGACACCATATATTTT. Amino acids: CASSRRNGQVDTIYF.

This clonotype was counted between two and nine times. The J gene is TRBJ2-7, the V gene TRBV12-3 or TRBV12-4, with TRBD1 matching 7 bases. The CDR3 spans 13 residues. Trimming at V came to 7 bases and at J to 2 bases, leaving 5 bases not matched to a gene. CDR3 region: CASKETGPYEQYF. CDR3 coding DNA: TGTGCCAGCAAAGAGACAGGGCCCTACGAGCAGTACTTC.